The 4 T cell receptor beta chains in this list originate from one sample, sequenced in a study of T cell clonality in common variable immunodeficiency. Produced via immunoSEQ multiplex PCR; TCRdb's table is partial and in-frame only. The repertoire yields tens of thousands of clones, none seen only once; the top ten contain approximately 0.71%. Sequencing used peripheral blood mononuclear cells. The receptors derive from a person between 18 and 75 years old in good health.

This clone has a count of ten or more. With the read ending 3 residues before the CDR3 end, the germline J gene is used to fill in that end. The chain has TRBV20-1 and TRBJ2-2; no clear D. The germline CDR1 and CDR2 sequences are DFQATT and SNEGSKA (reference sequence). The CDR3 length is 13 residues. Trimming removed 0 bases at V and 3 bases at J, with 5 bases between. Incomplete CDR3 DNA: TGCAGTGCTAGAGAGGCTGACACCGGGGAG. Translating gives CSAREADTGE. The full CDR3 reads CSAREADTGELFF.

This clone was seen ten or more times. With the read ending 3 residues before the CDR3 end, the germline J gene is used to fill in that end. The chain combines TRBV18 with TRBJ1-2; 10 bases are shared with TRBD1. The CDR3 spans 15 residues. The germline CDR1 and CDR2 sequences are KGHSH and LQKENI. V trimming: 1 base; J trimming: 5 bases; junction bases outside the gene matches: 4. The CDR3 region is CASSPRQGALYGYTF. CDR3 DNA (partial): TGTGCCAGCTCACCACGACAGGGGGCCCTATATGGC. The whole variable domain, remainder taken from reference TRBV18 and TRBJ1-2, is NAGVMQNPRHLVRRRGQEARLRCSPMKGHSHVYWYRQLPEEGLKFMVYLQKENIIDESGMPKERFSAEFPKEGPSILRIQQVVRGDSAAYFCASSPRQGALYGYTFGSGTRLTVV.

This clone came up many times. The read terminates 3 residues ahead of where the CDR3 ends, so the germline J gene completes it. This chain uses TRBV12-3 or TRBV12-4 with TRBJ2-1; TRBD2 might be the D (5 bases). Trimming took off 7 bases at V and 6 bases at J, with 22 bases between the two ends. The length of the CDR3 is 16 residues. This CDR3 is CASTPGVQRTLNEQFF. CDR3 DNA (partial): TGTGCCAGCACCCCAGGAGTCCAGCGGACTCTCAATGAG.

Many counts were recorded for this clone. The read falls 3 residues short of the CDR3 end, and the missing part is taken from the germline J gene. The chain carries TRBV20-1 and TRBJ1-6, with 9 bases fitting TRBD1. The CDR3 is made up of 14 amino acids. CDR1 is DFQATT, CDR2 SNEGSKA, per germline (reference sequence). Trimming at V came to 2 bases and at J to 7 bases, leaving 3 bases not matched to a gene. CDR3 in amino acids: CSARKDRGNSPLHF. The part of the CDR3 DNA that was read is TGCAGTGCTAGAAAAGACAGGGGGAATTCACCC.